The 17 T cell receptor beta chains reported below all come from one sample, sequenced in a study of blood T cell repertoires in COVID-19. Produced via immunoSEQ multiplex PCR; TCRdb's table is partial and in-frame only. The sample has more than 85,000 clones; under 85% are singletons. Sequenced input: peripheral blood. Receptor source: a man between 65 and 85 years old with acute or convalescent COVID-19.

The V gene is TRBV5-4, the J gene TRBJ1-3; D gene unclear. This CDR3 has 15 amino acids. Trimming removed 4 bases from V and 0 bases from J, with 11 bases in between. Germline V gives CDR1 SGHNT, CDR2 YYREEE (reference sequence). CDR3 amino acids: CASSVDSLSGNTIYF. In DNA form, the CDR3 reads TGTGCCAGCAGCGTGGACTCTCTCTCTGGAAACACCATATATTTT.

The chain joins TRBV5-4 to TRBJ1-4, with TRBD1 as a possible D gene (6 bases). This CDR3 spans 14 amino acids. Germline V CDR1 and CDR2: SGHNT, YYREEE (reference sequence). V was pared by 5 bases and J by 7 bases, with 15 bases between. The CDR3 nucleotides read TGTGCCAGCAGTTCAGGGGCCTTGAGTGAAAAACTGTTTTTT. This encodes CASSSGALSEKLFF.

The chain recombines TRBV27 with TRBJ2-1; D is possibly TRBD2 (5 bases). The CDR3 extends over 16 amino acids. Germline assignment: CDR1 MNHEY and CDR2 SMNVEV (reference sequence). The ends were cut back, 4 bases at V and 4 bases at J, with 17 bases in the middle. CDR3 residues: CASSSLQAGNYNEQFF. The CDR3 DNA reads TGTGCCAGCAGTTCGTTGCAGGCGGGTAATTACAATGAGCAGTTCTTC.

The V call is TRBV12-3 or TRBV12-4, the J call TRBJ2-7; 10 nucleotides match TRBD1. The J segment lost 7 bases and the V segment lost 6 bases, leaving 6 bases of the junction unmatched. CDR3 length equals 13 residues. CDR3 residues: CASSATGGGEQYF. The CDR3 DNA reads as TGTGCCAGCAGCGCGACAGGGGGCGGTGAGCAGTACTTC.

The chain has TRBV7-2 and TRBJ1-3, with D perhaps TRBD1 (6 bases). Germline CDR1 SGHTA, CDR2 FQGNSA. This CDR3 contains 17 residues. V lost 0 bases, J lost 0 bases, and 12 bases lay in between. The CDR3 loop is CASSLAPRGTSGNTIYF. The CDR3 DNA follows: TGTGCCAGCAGCTTAGCGCCCAGGGGAACCTCTGGAAACACCATATATTTT.

The chain links TRBV29-1 to TRBJ2-7; 8 nucleotides match TRBD2. The germline V gene has CDR1 SQVTM and CDR2 ANQGSEA. Unmatched junction bases numbered 2, after V lost 4 bases and J lost 6 bases. The CDR3 is made up of 11 amino acids. In nucleotides, the CDR3 is TGCAGCGTTGTTCGGGGGGGCGAGCAGTACTTC. Encoded protein: CSVVRGGEQYF.

This clone was observed a few times. The rearrangement uses TRBV27 and TRBJ2-3, with a tentative D call TRBD2 (5 bases). V lost 2 bases and J lost 0, with 18 bases in between. The germline V gene encodes CDR1 MNHEY and CDR2 SMNVEV (reference sequence). This CDR3 comprises 18 residues. The CDR3 DNA follows: TGTGCCAGCAGTTTAAATCGATGGGGAGACCCAAGCACAGATACGCAGTATTTT. Its protein product is CASSLNRWGDPSTDTQYF.

V usage is TRBV10-3 and J usage is TRBJ1-5, with TRBD1 matching 8 bases. V shed 5 bases and J 5 bases; nucleotides not matched to a gene: 2. This CDR3 contains 13 residues. The germline gives CDR1 ENHRY, CDR2 SYGVKD. CDR3 protein: CAISLQGDQPQHF. For the CDR3, the DNA is TGTGCCATCAGTTTACAGGGGGATCAGCCCCAGCATTTT.

This sequence joins TRBV27 and TRBJ2-6; D unclear. Germline CDR1 is MNHEY and CDR2 is SMNVEV (reference sequence). Trimming left V 5 bases short and J 0 bases short, with 5 bases between. The CDR3 sequence is 14 residues long. The CDR3 loop reads CASSRYSGANVLTF. The DNA of the CDR3 is TGTGCCAGCAGTCGTTACTCTGGGGCCAACGTCCTGACTTTC.

The rearrangement uses TRBV4-1 and TRBJ2-6, with a tentative D call TRBD1 (6 bases). In germline, CDR1 is MGHRA, CDR2 YSYEKL. The V end lost 4 bases, the J end lost 3 bases, and 16 bases lay between the germline ends. There are 17 residues in the CDR3. The DNA of the CDR3 is TGCGCCAGCAGCCCGATTAAACAGGGTAGTGGGGCCAACGTCCTGACTTTC. As protein: CASSPIKQGSGANVLTF.

About this clone itself: The sample carries other DNA sequences with the same CDR3. The chain links TRBV5-1 to TRBJ1-1; 7 nucleotides line up with TRBD1. The germline V gene encodes CDR1 SGHRS and CDR2 YFSETQ. The J segment lost 6 bases and the V segment lost 0 bases, leaving 2 bases of the junction unmatched. The CDR3 is 13 amino acids. The CDR3 DNA is TGCGCCAGCAGCTTGGCAGGGGGTTCTGAAGCTTTCTTT. Encoded protein: CASSLAGGSEAFF.

The CDR3 bases are TGTGCCAGCAGCGACAGGATTAACACTGAAGCTTTCTTT. Protein sequence: CASSDRINTEAFF. The chain recombines TRBV6-5 with TRBJ1-1; D might be TRBD1 (6 bases). V lost 6 bases and J 2 bases, leaving 10 bases between the germline ends. This CDR3 is 13 amino acids long. Germline CDR1 and CDR2: MNHEY and SVGAGI.

V and J are TRBV30 and TRBJ2-3; possibly TRBD1 for D (6 bases). Trimming cost V 3 bases and J 2 bases, with 9 bases left between them. Germline CDR1 is GTSNPN and CDR2 is SVGIG (reference sequence). CDR3 length: 13 amino acids. The CDR3 DNA follows: TGTGCCTGGAGCAGGGGCACCACAGATACGCAGTATTTT. Its translation is CAWSRGTTDTQYF. Drawing the rest from reference TRBV30 and TRBJ2-3, the complete variable domain is SQTIHQWPATLVQPVGSPLSLECTVEGTSNPNLYWYRQAAGRGLQLLFYSVGIGQISSEVPQNLSASRPQDRQFILSSKKLLLSDSGFYLCAWSRGTTDTQYFGPGTRLTVL.

As regards this clone: A read error may account for a junction end that differs from germline. This chain joins TRBV11-2 and TRBJ1-1; D may be TRBD1 (5 bases). The CDR3 loop spans 15 amino acids. The germline gives CDR1 SGHAT, CDR2 FQNNGV. The DNA of the CDR3 is TGTGCCAGCAGCTTGGAGTGGGGGGGGAACGCTGAAGCTTTCTTT. Its protein is CASSLEWGGNAEAFF. Full variable domain (missing parts from reference TRBV11-2 and TRBJ1-1): EAGVAQSPRYKIIEKRQSVAFWCNPISGHATLYWYQQILGQGPKLLIQFQNNGVVDDSQLPKDRFSAERLKGVDSTLKIQPAKLEDSAVYLCASSLEWGGNAEAFFGQGTRLTVV.

With respect to this clone: One end of the junction fails to match germline, which may point to a read error. Other DNA sequences in the sample encode the same CDR3. The chain couples TRBV4-3 to TRBJ2-7, with TRBD2 as a possible D gene (6 bases). CDR3 length: 16 amino acids. Looked up from germline, CDR1 is LGHNA and CDR2 is YSLEER. The CDR3 nucleotides are TGCGCCAGCAGCCAAGATTGGACGGGAGCCCCCTACGAACAGTACTTC. Encoded protein: CASSQDWTGAPYEQYF.

The chain uses TRBV3-1 (or the pseudogene TRBV3-2) and TRBJ2-5; D call uncertain. The CDR3 covers 13 residues. Between the trimmed V and J ends, which lost 4 bases and 5 bases, there was a span of 11 bases. Germline V gene lookup returns CDR1 LGHDT and CDR2 YNNKEL (reference sequence). CDR3 in DNA: TGTGCCAGCAGCCTCCTGTCTGAGGAGACCCAGTACTTC. This encodes CASSLLSEETQYF.

The chain uses TRBV9 and TRBJ2-1; 7 bases are shared with TRBD2. The CDR3 runs 16 residues. With 0 bases clipped from V and 3 bases from J, the junction kept 6 bases outside the gene matches. The V gene's germline CDR1 is SGDLS and CDR2 YYNGEE. The CDR3 DNA follows: TGTGCCAGCAGCGTAGCTACGGCTAGCGGCTACAATGAGCAGTTCTTC. Protein: CASSVATASGYNEQFF.